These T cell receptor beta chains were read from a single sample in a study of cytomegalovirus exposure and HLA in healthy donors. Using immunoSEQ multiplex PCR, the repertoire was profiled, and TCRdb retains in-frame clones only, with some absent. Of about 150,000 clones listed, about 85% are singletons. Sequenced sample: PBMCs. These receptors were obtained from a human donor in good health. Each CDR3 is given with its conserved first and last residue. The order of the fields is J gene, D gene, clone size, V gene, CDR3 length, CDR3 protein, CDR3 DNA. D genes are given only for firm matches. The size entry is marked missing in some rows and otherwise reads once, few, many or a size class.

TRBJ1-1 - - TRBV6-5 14 CASSSEVPGTEAFF TGTGCCAGCAGTTCTGAAGTTCCGGGAACTGAAGCTTTCTTT
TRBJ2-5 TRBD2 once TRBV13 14 CASSAGTSGETQYF TGTGCCAGCAGCGCCGGGACTAGTGGAGAGACCCAGTACTTC
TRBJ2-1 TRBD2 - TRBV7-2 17 CASSGGLAGSSYNEQFF TGTGCCAGCAGCGGGGGACTAGCGGGCAGCTCCTACAATGAGCAGTTCTTC
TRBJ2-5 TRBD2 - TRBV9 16 CASSLSAAGGRETQYF TGTGCCAGCAGCCTTAGTGCTGCGGGAGGGCGCGAGACCCAGTACTTC
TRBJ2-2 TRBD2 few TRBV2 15 CASRGLAGDTGELFF TGTGCCAGCAGGGGACTAGCGGGGGACACCGGGGAGCTGTTTTTT
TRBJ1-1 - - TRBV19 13 CASSIRGDGQAFF TGTGCCAGTAGTATACGGGGGGACGGACAAGCTTTCTTT
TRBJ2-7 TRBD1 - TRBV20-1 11 CSADRGYEQYF TGCAGTGCTGACAGGGGGTACGAGCAGTACTTC
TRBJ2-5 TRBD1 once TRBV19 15 CASSSGTGQPETQYF TGTGCCAGTAGTTCGGGGACAGGGCAGCCAGAGACCCAGTACTTC
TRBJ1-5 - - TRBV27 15 CASSGAGYSNQPQHF TGTGCCAGCAGTGGAGCGGGTTATAGCAATCAGCCCCAGCATTTT
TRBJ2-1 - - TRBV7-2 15 CASSFYRGSYNEQFF TGTGCCAGCAGCTTTTATCGGGGTTCCTACAATGAGCAGTTCTTC
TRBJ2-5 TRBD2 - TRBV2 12 CATLAGQETQYF TGTGCCACCCTAGCGGGGCAAGAGACCCAGTACTTC
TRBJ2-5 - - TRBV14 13 CASSQSARETQYF TGTGCCAGCAGCCAGAGCGCTAGGGAGACCCAGTACTTC
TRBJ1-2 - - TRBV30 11 CAWSLQVGYTF TGTGCCTGGAGTTTACAGGTTGGCTACACCTTC
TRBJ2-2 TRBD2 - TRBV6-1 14 CASRTSGGAGELFF TGTGCCAGCAGGACTAGCGGGGGGGCCGGGGAGCTGTTTTTT
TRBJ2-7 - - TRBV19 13 CASSILNSYEQYF TGTGCCAGTAGTATACTAAACAGTTACGAGCAGTACTTC
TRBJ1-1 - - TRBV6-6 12 CASSYPEEDAFF TGTGCCAGCAGTTACCCCGAGGAGGACGCTTTCTTT
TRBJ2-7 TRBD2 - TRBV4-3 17 CASSLNIGLAGADEQYF TGCGCCAGCAGCTTAAATATCGGGCTAGCGGGAGCTGACGAGCAGTACTTC
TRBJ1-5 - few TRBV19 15 CASSMEMQGEVPQHF TGTGCCAGTAGTATGGAGATGCAGGGTGAGGTGCCCCAGCATTTT
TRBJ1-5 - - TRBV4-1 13 CASSQGQYQPQHF TGCGCCAGCAGCCAAGGACAGTATCAGCCCCAGCATTTT
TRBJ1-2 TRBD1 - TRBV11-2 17 CASSLSPGQAPNYGYTF TGTGCCAGCAGCCTAAGCCCGGGACAGGCCCCCAACTATGGCTACACCTTC
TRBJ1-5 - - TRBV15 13 CATSYRGNQPQHF TGTGCCACCAGCTACAGGGGCAATCAGCCCCAGCATTTT
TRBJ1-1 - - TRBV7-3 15 CASSLSGGENTEAFF TGTGCCAGCAGCCTTTCCGGGGGGGAAAACACTGAAGCTTTCTTT
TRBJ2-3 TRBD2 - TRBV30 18 CAWSGRGTSVSGTDTQYF TGTGCCTGGAGTGGGAGGGGGACTAGCGTGTCTGGCACAGATACGCAGTATTTT
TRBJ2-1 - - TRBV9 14 CASSVEGLHNEQFF TGTGCCAGCAGCGTAGAGGGGTTACACAATGAGCAGTTCTTC
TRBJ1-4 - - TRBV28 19 CASSLMRLGARFGNEKLFF TGTGCCAGCAGTTTGATGAGACTGGGGGCGCGTTTTGGTAATGAAAAACTGTTTTTT
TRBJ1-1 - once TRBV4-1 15 CASSQGPQASTEAFF TGCGCCAGCAGCCAAGGACCCCAGGCGAGCACTGAAGCTTTCTTT
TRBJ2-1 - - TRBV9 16 CASGSKVGQGDNEQFF TGTGCCAGCGGGTCGAAGGTGGGGCAGGGTGATAATGAGCAGTTCTTC
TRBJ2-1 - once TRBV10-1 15 CASSETRGGYNEQFF TGCGCCAGCAGTGAGACGAGGGGGGGATACAATGAGCAGTTCTTC
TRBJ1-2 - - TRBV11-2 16 CASSAPLQRPNYGYTF TGTGCCAGCAGCGCCCCATTACAGAGACCTAACTATGGCTACACCTTC
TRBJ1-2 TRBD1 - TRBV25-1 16 CASSGRDREGIYGYTF TGTGCCAGCAGTGGCCGGGACAGGGAAGGGATCTATGGCTACACCTTC
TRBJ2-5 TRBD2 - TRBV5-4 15 CASSSLSGRGETQYF TGTGCCAGCAGCAGCCTTAGCGGGAGGGGGGAGACCCAGTACTTC
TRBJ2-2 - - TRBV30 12 CAWRWGGGELFF TGTGCCTGGAGATGGGGAGGCGGGGAGCTGTTTTTT
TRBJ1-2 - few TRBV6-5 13 CASSYGAGYGYTF TGTGCCAGCAGTTACGGCGCAGGGTACGGCTACACCTTC
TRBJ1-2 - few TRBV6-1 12 CASSAQGYGYTF TGTGCCAGCAGTGCACAGGGCTATGGCTACACCTTC
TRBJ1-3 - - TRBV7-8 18 CASSFSLPGVDFGNTIYF TGTGCCAGCAGCTTTTCTCTCCCCGGGGTCGACTTCGGAAACACCATATATTTT
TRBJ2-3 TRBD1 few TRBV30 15 CAWSGDSSSTDTQYF TGTGCCTGGAGTGGGGACAGCTCTAGCACAGATACGCAGTATTTT
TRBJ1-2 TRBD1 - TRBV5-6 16 CASSLVYRTGGFGYPF TGTGCCAGCAGCTTGGTGTACCGGACAGGGGGCTTTGGCTACCCCTTC
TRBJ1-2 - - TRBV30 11 CGEGDNYGYTF TGTGGAGAGGGGGATAACTATGGCTACACCTTC
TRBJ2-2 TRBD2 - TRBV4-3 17 CASSSGLARPGAGELFF TGCGCCAGCAGCTCCGGACTAGCACGACCCGGGGCCGGGGAGCTGTTTTTT
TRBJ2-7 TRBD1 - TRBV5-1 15 CASSLEQGTPYEQYF TGCGCCAGCAGCTTGGAACAGGGGACCCCTTACGAGCAGTACTTC
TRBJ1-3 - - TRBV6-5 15 CASSLRQVSGNTIYF TGTGCCAGCAGTTTAAGACAGGTCTCTGGAAACACCATATATTTT
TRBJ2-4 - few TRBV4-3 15 CASSQDRQLKNIQYF TGCGCCAGCAGCCAAGATCGACAGCTCAAAAACATTCAGTACTTC
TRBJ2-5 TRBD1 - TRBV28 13 CAGQDRGQETQYF TGTGCCGGCCAGGACAGGGGGCAGGAGACCCAGTACTTC
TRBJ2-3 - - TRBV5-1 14 CASSLGSTTDTQYF TGCGCCAGCAGCCTCGGGTCCACCACAGATACGCAGTATTTT
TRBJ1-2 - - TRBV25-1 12 CASTGGLYGYTF TGTGCCAGCACCGGGGGGCTCTATGGCTACACCTTC
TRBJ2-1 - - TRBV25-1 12 CASSSGFNEQFF TGTGCCAGCAGTTCAGGGTTCAATGAGCAGTTCTTC
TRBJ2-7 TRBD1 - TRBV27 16 CASRTGTANLLYEQYF TGTGCCAGCAGAACCGGGACAGCGAATCTACTCTACGAGCAGTACTTC
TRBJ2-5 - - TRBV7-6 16 CASSLSAGLNQETQYF TGTGCCAGCAGCTTATCGGCAGGGTTAAACCAAGAGACCCAGTACTTC
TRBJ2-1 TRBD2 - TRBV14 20 CASKGIGPAGGLSSYNEQFF TGTGCCAGCAAGGGGATCGGGCCAGCGGGAGGACTTAGCTCCTACAATGAGCAGTTCTTC
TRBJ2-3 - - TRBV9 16 CASSPRPETTTDTQYF TGTGCCAGCAGCCCTCGACCCGAAACTACCACAGATACGCAGTATTTT
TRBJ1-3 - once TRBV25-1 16 CASSECSRAPLGGIYF TGTGCCAGCAGTGAATGTAGCCGGGCCCCCTTAGGAGGAATATATTTT
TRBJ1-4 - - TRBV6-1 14 CASSEAREIEKLFF TGTGCCAGCAGTGAAGCCAGGGAAATTGAAAAACTGTTTTTT
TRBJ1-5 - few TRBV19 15 CASSIAEFSNQPQHF TGTGCCAGTAGTATAGCAGAATTTAGCAATCAGCCCCAGCATTTT
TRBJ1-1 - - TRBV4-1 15 CASSQDAGPNTEAFF TGCGCCAGCAGCCAAGATGCAGGGCCCAACACTGAAGCCTTCTTT
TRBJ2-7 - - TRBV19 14 CASSPTRSTYEQYF TGTGCCAGTAGCCCGACAAGAAGCACCTACGAGCAGTACTTC